The sequence of this T cell receptor (beta chain) was determined in a study of OX40 agonist ivuxolimab in advanced cancers. Study-wide results and limits: Low normalized T-cell clonal expansion also characterized some of the nonresponders. Mean expanded clone counts were higher in CD8+ than CD4+ T cells.

Germline loops: CDR1 GTSNPN, CDR2 SVGIG (reference sequence). The V end lost 3 bases, the J end lost 5 bases, and 16 bases lay between the germline ends. The CDR3 runs 14 residues. At baseline, cycle 4 day 1, and cycle 7 day 1, blood was sampled. Some clones are missing from TCRdb's copy, which holds only in-frame ones; the method was immunoSEQ multiplex PCR. This sample carries approximately 66,000 clones, about 86% of them seen once, and the ten largest clones take more than 0.65%. For this clone: The antigen is undetermined.

This chain connects TRBV30 to TRBJ2-5; the D gene is possibly TRBD1 (7 bases). The specimen comprised CD4+ or CD8+ T cells sorted from blood, sampled in a trial of the OX40 agonist ivuxolimab. The source is an adult with an advanced solid tumor such as melanoma, head and neck, liver or kidney cancer. CDR3 coding DNA: TGTGCCTGGAGCCAGGGGGGCTCGCGGGAGACCCAGTACTTC. Protein: CAWSQGGSRETQYF.